This paragraph covers one TCR beta chain sequence. What it binds is unknown. TCRdb keeps only in-frame clones here, not all; method: immunoSEQ multiplex PCR. The sample holds more than 85,000 clones, 92% seen once. This sample stems from a study of siplizumab effects on memory and regulatory T cells. Study-level points and caveats: With siplizumab, Treg-derived clones averaged around 69% of mappable alloreactive CD4+ clones, versus around 25% in controls. Naive T cell populations appeared to exhibit greater diversity than memory cells and appeared to be major alloresponse contributors. Proliferating Tregs in siplizumab cultures were never verified as suppressive.

Germline V lookup: CDR1 LGHNA, CDR2 YNFKEQ. This CDR3 has 17 amino acids. V lost 1 base to trimming and J lost 4 bases; unmatched junction nucleotides: 10. The receptor was isolated from a human donor in good health. The sample consisted of CD4+ T cells sorted from blood. The chain couples TRBV4-2 to TRBJ2-1; TRBD2 aligns across 7 bases. CDR3 sequence: CASSQVSSGHGYNEQFF. For the CDR3, the DNA is TGTGCCAGCAGCCAAGTGTCTAGCGGTCATGGATACAATGAGCAGTTCTTC.